These 22 T cell receptor beta chains originate from one sample sequenced in a study of T cell changes during pregnancy in multiple sclerosis. Some clones are missing from TCRdb's copy, which holds only in-frame ones; the method was immunoSEQ multiplex PCR. The sample consists of 25,000 or so clones, just over 90% of them appearing once. This specimen was CD8+ T cells from peripheral blood mononuclear cells, taken before pregnancy. These receptors came from a female donor with multiple sclerosis, enrolled in a pregnancy study.

Written as DNA, the CDR3 is TGTGCCAGCAGCCAAGGGGCAGTGGAGGGGTTCTATGGCTACACCTTC. It yields the protein CASSQGAVEGFYGYTF. The chain employs TRBV4-2 and TRBJ1-2; weak D call: TRBD1 (5 bases). The germline CDR1 and CDR2 sequences are LGHNA and YNFKEQ. This CDR3 comprises 16 residues. Trimming took 1 base from V and 4 from J, leaving 16 bases between them.

The V gene is TRBV6-6, the J gene TRBJ2-7; 8 nucleotides line up with TRBD2. J gave up 2 bases and V 5 bases, and 5 bases lay outside the gene matches. The CDR3 contains 14 residues. Germline V gives CDR1 MNHNY, CDR2 SVGAGI (reference sequence). The CDR3 sequence is CASSGGTRAYEQYF. The DNA for the CDR3 is TGTGCCAGCAGTGGAGGGACTAGGGCCTACGAGCAGTACTTC.

The chain uses TRBV28 and TRBJ2-2, with D possibly TRBD1 on 5 matching bases. The germline V gene has CDR1 MDHEN and CDR2 SYDVKM. The CDR3 has 16 amino acids. Trimming took 3 bases from V and 1 from J, leaving 12 bases between them. In DNA, the CDR3 is TGTGCCAGCAGTTTGGAGAGGCAGGGGAACACCGGGGAGCTGTTTTTT. This encodes CASSLERQGNTGELFF.

This chain connects TRBV28 to TRBJ1-5; no clear D gene. V was shortened by 5 bases and J by 5 bases, with 16 bases between the two germline ends. The germline V gene encodes CDR1 MDHEN and CDR2 SYDVKM. The CDR3 loop spans 15 amino acids. The CDR3, as DNA: TGTGCCAGCAGTCCCGGGTCTGCTCTTTATCAGCCCCAGCATTTT. Translated: CASSPGSALYQPQHF.

The rearrangement uses TRBV29-1 and TRBJ2-5; 9 bases map to TRBD1. The CDR3 runs to 17 residues. Germline V gene lookup returns CDR1 SQVTM and CDR2 ANQGSEA. V lost 0 bases, J lost 4 bases, and 12 bases stayed unmatched. CDR3 DNA sequence: TGCAGCGTTGAAGATCTTCGGGACAGGGTAGGGCCAGAGACCCAGTACTTC. Translated: CSVEDLRDRVGPETQYF.

This chain uses TRBV4-1 with TRBJ2-1, with 14 bases fitting TRBD2. V dropped 4 bases and J dropped 0; count of bases not matched to a gene: 2. Germline CDR1 MGHRA, CDR2 YSYEKL. This CDR3 spans 17 amino acids. CDR3 region: CASSRGTSGSSYNEQFF. The CDR3 region has the DNA TGCGCCAGCAGCCGCGGGACTAGCGGGAGCTCCTACAATGAGCAGTTCTTC.

V gene TRBV14 combines with J gene TRBJ2-2, with 7 nucleotides matching TRBD1. The V gene's germline CDR1 is SGHDN and CDR2 FVKESK. This CDR3 contains 15 residues. V was clipped by 1 base and J by 5 bases; unmatched bases: 4. The CDR3 loop reads CASSQAGRGTGELFF. The CDR3 DNA sequence: TGTGCCAGCAGCCAAGCTGGCAGGGGGACCGGGGAGCTGTTTTTT.

This clone was observed a single time. The rearrangement links TRBV4-2 to TRBJ2-1; 11 bases match TRBD2. The CDR3 length is 16 residues. After removal of 2 bases from V and 8 bases from J, the junction contained 8 bases not matched to a gene. Germline V gives CDR1 LGHNA, CDR2 YNFKEQ. This chain's CDR3 is CASSQTIGTSGDEQFF. DNA of the CDR3: TGTGCCAGCAGCCAAACAATCGGGACTAGCGGCGATGAGCAGTTCTTC.

Regarding this clone: Only one base separates this from a far larger clonotype, so it likely reflects a read error. The chain couples TRBV13 to TRBJ2-7, with TRBD2 matching 14 bases. Per germline, CDR1 PRHDT and CDR2 FYEKMQ (reference sequence). V trimming: 6 bases; J trimming: 3 bases; junction bases outside the gene matches: 4. The CDR3 extends over 15 amino acids. The CDR3: CASRLGLAGVYEQYF. The CDR3 DNA is TGTGCCAGCAGATTGGGACTAGCGGGAGTCTACGAGCAGTACTTC. Using reference TRBV13 and TRBJ2-7 for the parts outside the CDR3, the full variable domain is AAGVIQSPRHLIKEKRETATLKCYPIPRHDTVYWYQQGPGQDPQFLISFYEKMQSDKGSIPDRFSAQQFSDYHSELNMSSLELGDSALYFCASRLGLAGVYEQYFGPGTRLTVT.

The V call is TRBV6-6, the J call TRBJ2-7, with 9 bases that match TRBD2. Germline lookup yields CDR1 MNHNY and CDR2 SVGAGI (reference sequence). V dropped 2 bases and J dropped 2; count of bases not matched to a gene: 7. CDR3 length: 16 amino acids. The CDR3 bases are TGTGCCAGCAGTTACGCTCTAGCGGGACGAACCTACGAGCAGTACTTC. Amino acid sequence: CASSYALAGRTYEQYF.

This clone was counted once. The rearrangement uses TRBV7-9 and TRBJ2-3, with TRBD2 matching 13 bases. CDR3 length: 14 amino acids. Trimming at V came to 5 bases and at J to 7 bases, leaving 3 bases not matched to a gene. Germline loops: CDR1 SEHNR, CDR2 FQNEAQ (reference sequence). The CDR3 DNA is TGTGCCAGCAGCCAGACTAGCGGGAGGAATACGCAGTATTTT. Translated, it gives CASSQTSGRNTQYF. The variable domain in full, completed from reference TRBV7-9 and TRBJ2-3, reads DTGVSQNPRHKITKRGQNVTFRCDPISEHNRLYWYRQTLGQGPEFLTYFQNEAQLEKSRLLSDRFSAERPKGSFSTLEIQRTEQGDSAMYLCASSQTSGRNTQYFGPGTRLTVL.

This chain connects TRBV6-4 to TRBJ1-1, with TRBD1 matching over 7 bases. V dropped 7 bases and J dropped 5; count of bases not matched to a gene: 16. CDR1 and CDR2 from the germline V gene are MRHNA and SNTAGT. The CDR3 contains 16 residues. The CDR3 reads CASTAGRGPEGTEAFF. DNA of the CDR3: TGTGCCAGCACCGCGGGTAGGGGGCCGGAGGGGACTGAAGCTTTCTTT.

The chain joins TRBV7-9 to TRBJ2-3; 16 bases align to TRBD2. The trim removed 8 bases at V and 4 bases at J, leaving 3 bases unmatched. Germline V gene sequence: CDR1 SEHNR, CDR2 FQNEAQ (reference sequence). The CDR3 runs to 15 residues. CDR3 region: CASGGTSGRADTQYF. Here the CDR3 DNA reads TGTGCCAGCGGCGGGACTAGCGGGAGGGCAGATACGCAGTATTTT.

The CDR3 is CASSQDLRTYNQPQHF. In DNA, the CDR3 is TGCGCCAGCAGCCAAGATTTAAGGACTTACAATCAGCCCCAGCATTTT. The J gene is TRBJ1-5, the V gene TRBV4-3, with D hard to call. The CDR3 extends over 16 amino acids. The V end was cut by 0 bases, the J end by 3 bases, with 12 bases between. The germline CDR1 and CDR2 sequences are LGHNA and YSLEER.

This clone showed up just once. V is TRBV7-2 and J is TRBJ1-2; 9 bases match TRBD1. The CDR3 is 13 residues long. Germline V gene lookup returns CDR1 SGHTA and CDR2 FQGNSA. V gave up 8 bases and J gave up 8 bases; unmatched junction bases: 9. CDR3 in DNA: TGTGCCAGCCCGCTGAGACAGGGGGTAGGCTACACCTTC. Translation: CASPLRQGVGYTF. The full variable domain, rest sourced from reference TRBV7-2 and TRBJ1-2, is GAGVSQSPSNKVTEKGKDVELRCDPISGHTALYWYRQSLGQGLEFLIYFQGNSAPDKSGLPSDRFSAERTGGSVSTLTIQRTQQEDSAVYLCASPLRQGVGYTFGSGTRLTVV.

The chain carries TRBV6-1 and TRBJ1-1; D is unresolved. The CDR3 is 14 residues long. Germline V CDR1 and CDR2: MNHNS, SASEGT. The V gene lost 2 bases and the J gene lost 3 bases, with 10 bases spanning the gap. The CDR3 loop is CASSESIDYTEAFF. CDR3 coding DNA: TGTGCCAGCAGTGAATCTATAGATTACACTGAAGCTTTCTTT.

The chain is built from TRBV7-3 and TRBJ2-1; 13 nucleotides agree with TRBD2. In germline, CDR1 is SGHTA, CDR2 FQGTGA. The CDR3 loop spans 15 amino acids. V was pared by 5 bases and J by 4 bases, with 2 bases of the junction left unmatched. The CDR3 loop reads CASSLGLAGYNEQFF. The CDR3 DNA follows: TGTGCCAGCAGCCTGGGACTAGCGGGGTACAATGAGCAGTTCTTC.

There are a few counts of this clone. The rearrangement joins TRBV7-9 to TRBJ2-2; the D gene is possibly TRBD1 (6 bases). V lost 3 bases and J 0 bases, leaving 14 bases between the germline ends. The germline gives CDR1 SEHNR, CDR2 FQNEAQ (reference sequence). The CDR3 is 17 amino acids. The CDR3 nucleotides are TGTGCCAGCAGCTTTCCCCGGACAGCCCCGAACACCGGGGAGCTGTTTTTT. Its translation: CASSFPRTAPNTGELFF.

This rearrangement joins TRBV4-3 to TRBJ2-7; D is possibly TRBD2 (7 bases). This CDR3 is 15 amino acids long. Trimming cost V 0 bases and J 4 bases, with 13 bases left between them. Germline CDR1 reads LGHNA; CDR2 reads YSLEER. The CDR3 spells CASSQDLGGLYEQYF. As DNA, the CDR3 is TGCGCCAGCAGCCAAGATCTGGGGGGGCTTTACGAGCAGTACTTC.

V and J are TRBV25-1 and TRBJ2-3, with no clear D. Germline V lookup: CDR1 MGHDK, CDR2 SYGVNS. This CDR3 contains 15 residues. V was pared by 4 bases and J by 0 bases, with 11 bases between. CDR3: CASSVLASSTDTQYF. CDR3 coding DNA: TGTGCCAGCAGTGTACTCGCGTCTAGCACAGATACGCAGTATTTT.

CDR3 DNA sequence: TGTGCCAGCAGTTGGACTAGCGAGACACAAGAGACCCAGTACTTC. As protein: CASSWTSETQETQYF. The genes are TRBV6-5 and TRBJ2-5, with TRBD2 matching 9 bases. The CDR3 covers 15 residues. The J segment lost 2 bases and the V segment lost 4 bases, leaving 5 bases of the junction unmatched. CDR1 and CDR2 (germline): MNHEY, SVGAGI.

This clone was recorded only once. This chain's CDR3 is CASSSGSGVYNEQFF. In nucleotides, the CDR3 is TGTGCCAGCAGTTCGGGTAGCGGGGTGTACAATGAGCAGTTCTTC. The chain is built from TRBV6-5 and TRBJ2-1, with 8 bases matching TRBD2. With V trimmed by 4 bases and J by 4 bases, 6 bases remained unmatched. The germline CDR1 and CDR2 sequences are MNHEY and SVGAGI. The CDR3 is made up of 15 amino acids.